The T cell receptor (beta chain) described here comes from a study of long-term antiretroviral therapy in people with HIV. Whole-study findings and limits: Records did not include ART adherence, viral resistance or therapy changes.

In the United States, treatment was given to all participants with HIV. This CDR3 has 16 amino acids. Germline V lookup: CDR1 SEHNR, CDR2 FQNEAQ (reference sequence). Trimming pared 0 bases from V and 7 bases from J, leaving 13 bases between. Survey-level immunoSEQ v3.0 assays were run. Measured with immunoSEQ multiplex PCR; TCRdb has only the in-frame clones, and not every one. The table includes 25,000 or so clones, around 80% detected once. For this clone: What it binds is unknown.

Sequenced material: unsorted PBMCs, taken 3 years after starting antiretroviral therapy. J is TRBJ1-6 and V is TRBV7-9, with D perhaps TRBD1 (6 bases). This TCR was recovered from a man aged 18 to 35 with HIV. The CDR3 DNA is TGTGCCAGCAGCTTAGCGGATACAGGGTTGAATTCACCCCTCCACTTT. Translating it yields CASSLADTGLNSPLHF.